This TCR beta chain was retrieved from a study of regulatory T cells in long-lasting Graves disease. The germline gives CDR1 MDHEN, CDR2 SYDVKM. The ends lost 7 bases at V and 1 base at J; junction bases unmatched: 11. The CDR3 loop spans 16 amino acids. General observations from the study: Patients whose Graves' disease persisted exhibited lower TCR diversity than those newly diagnosed. It was peripheral blood alone, not thyroid tissue, that was studied. Preferential use of TRBV28, TRBJ1-2 and TRBJ2-5 was seen in persistent disease.

The table lists this clonotype with many counts. The antigen remains undetermined. Construction of TCR beta libraries relied on iRepertoire HTBI primers and on Arm-PCR targeting CDR3 regions. Each CDR3 protein gets one entry after TCRdb re-called the multiplex PCR reads with MiXCR. Here the sample spans about 470,000 distinct CDR3 sequences, roughly 21% being singletons. This sample's time point: persistent/refractory GD, antithyroid drugs over 5 years with positive TRAb. PBMC RNA was the source of the TCR library. Roughly 8.2 milliliters of peripheral blood were drawn into EDTA tubes. The receptor's source is a female donor with Graves disease. Specimen: peripheral blood mononuclear cells (PBMCs), collected when the disease was refractory, from a patient treated with antithyroid drugs. The V gene is TRBV28, the J gene TRBJ1-1; 8 nucleotides line up with TRBD1. The CDR3 sequence: CASTLSWDRPNTEAFF. The CDR3 DNA reads as TGTGCCAGCACCCTCTCGTGGGACAGGCCGAACACTGAAGCTTTCTTT.